One and the same sample provided the 30 T cell receptor beta chains below, sequenced in a study of T-cell reconstitution after alpha-beta-depleted transplantation in children. The library targeted TCRbeta and was prepared with unique molecular identifiers. TCRdb redid the calling of the PCR reads with MiXCR, one entry per CDR3 protein. The sample consists of roughly 250,000 distinct CDR3 sequences, less than 9% of them appearing once. The sample consisted of PBMCs, mostly from graft donor cells, taken 180 days after TCRalphabeta/CD19-depleted stem cell transplant. These receptors were taken from a male patient younger than 18 who had a stem cell transplant for acute lymphoblastic leukemia, so the T cells may come from the graft donor.

This clonotype was detected many times. V gene TRBV12-3 or TRBV12-4 combines with J gene TRBJ1-2; D uncertain. Trimming took off 0 bases at V and 5 bases at J, with 10 bases between the two ends. CDR3 length: 14 residues. The CDR3: CASSLADLGYGYTF. CDR3 nucleotide sequence: TGTGCCAGCAGTTTAGCGGATCTGGGATATGGCTACACCTTC.

This clonotype was counted between two and nine times. The chain couples TRBV7-3 to TRBJ2-1; 13 bases match TRBD2. The V segment lost 5 bases and the J segment 2 bases; nucleotides outside the gene matches: 6. Looked up from germline, CDR1 is SGHTA and CDR2 is FQGTGA. The CDR3 totals 17 residues. DNA for the CDR3: TGTGCCAGCAGCCTCACCGGGACTAGCGGGACCTACAATGAGCAGTTCTTC. Translated, it gives CASSLTGTSGTYNEQFF.

At least ten counts were recorded for this clonotype. V gene TRBV6-1 combines with J gene TRBJ2-7; 11 nucleotides match TRBD1. The germline CDR1 and CDR2 sequences are MNHNS and SASEGT. The CDR3 is 14 amino acids. After removal of 5 bases from V and 6 bases from J, the junction contained 6 bases not matched to a gene. The chain's CDR3 is CASSKDRGHTEQYF. The CDR3 nucleotides are TGTGCCAGCAGTAAGGACAGGGGGCACACCGAGCAGTACTTC.

This clonotype was seen ten or more times. The rearrangement joins TRBV28 to TRBJ2-3; 10 nucleotides match TRBD2. The CDR3 extends over 17 amino acids. The germline V gene encodes CDR1 MDHEN and CDR2 SYDVKM. V lost 6 bases, J lost 2 bases, and 11 bases stayed unmatched. CDR3 loop: CASRLPSSGSFTDTQYF. The CDR3 DNA is TGTGCCAGCAGGTTACCCTCTAGCGGGAGCTTCACAGATACGCAGTATTTT. The variable domain in full, with the rest retrieved from reference TRBV28 and TRBJ2-3, is DVKVTQSSRYLVKRTGEKVFLECVQDMDHENMFWYRQDPGLGLRLIYFSYDVKMKEKGDIPEGYSVSREKKERFSLILESASTNQTSMYLCASRLPSSGSFTDTQYFGPGTRLTVL.

This clonotype was found many times. The chain recombines TRBV7-8 with TRBJ2-7, with TRBD1 matching over 12 bases. Germline V CDR1 and CDR2: SGHVS, FQNEAQ. With 8 bases clipped from V and 7 bases from J, the junction kept 9 bases outside the gene matches. CDR3 length: 14 residues. The CDR3 spells CASGLGTGGYEQYF. In DNA form, the CDR3 reads TGTGCCAGCGGACTAGGGACAGGGGGCTATGAGCAGTACTTC.

This clonotype was counted many times. The chain couples TRBV5-1 to TRBJ1-5; the match to TRBD1 covers 8 bases. Germline V gene lookup returns CDR1 SGHRS and CDR2 YFSETQ. The CDR3 covers 15 residues. J gave up 6 bases and V 4 bases, and 9 bases lay outside the gene matches. The CDR3 sequence is CASSVGQGQGQPQHF. CDR3 in DNA: TGCGCCAGCAGCGTCGGACAGGGACAAGGTCAGCCCCAGCATTTT.

This clonotype was picked up a small number of times. The chain uses TRBV7-2 and TRBJ2-1; 10 nucleotides align to TRBD2. Losses at the gene ends were 2 bases for V and 4 bases for J; bases not matched to a gene: 5. The CDR3 runs to 16 residues. The germline V gene encodes CDR1 SGHTA and CDR2 FQGNSA. The CDR3 DNA reads as TGTGCCAGCAGCTTAAGTAGCGGGGGGACTTACAATGAGCAGTTCTTC. Translating gives CASSLSSGGTYNEQFF.

This clonotype was detected ten times or more. This chain links TRBV25-1 with TRBJ2-3, with D unresolved. The CDR3 loop spans 14 amino acids. In germline, CDR1 is MGHDK, CDR2 SYGVNS. Trimming cost V 4 bases and J 2 bases, with 10 bases left between them. DNA for the CDR3: TGTGCCAGCAGTGGGCTAAAGTCCACAGATACGCAGTATTTT. This gives the protein CASSGLKSTDTQYF.

This clonotype was counted between two and nine times. The rearrangement links TRBV20-1 to TRBJ1-2, with D uncertain. The germline V and J ends were trimmed by 0 bases and 3 bases, with 5 bases remaining between them. Germline V lookup: CDR1 DFQATT, CDR2 SNEGSKA (reference sequence). This CDR3 is 12 amino acids long. CDR3 nucleotide sequence: TGCAGTGCTAGAGACGGACACTATGGCTACACCTTC. As protein: CSARDGHYGYTF.

This clonotype was seen at least ten times. The rearrangement links TRBV19 to TRBJ2-1, with D uncertain. The CDR3 runs 13 residues. V was trimmed by 4 bases and J by 6 bases, leaving 10 bases between them. From germline, CDR1 is LNHDA and CDR2 SQIVND (reference sequence). DNA for the CDR3: TGTGCCAGTAGTACCCTTCCGCTCAATGAGCAGTTCTTC. This codes for CASSTLPLNEQFF.

This clonotype was seen repeatedly, ten times or more. The chain uses TRBV28 and TRBJ2-1; 9 nucleotides match TRBD2. Looked up from germline, CDR1 is MDHEN and CDR2 is SYDVKM. This CDR3 has 15 amino acids. J gave up 6 bases and V 5 bases, and 8 bases lay outside the gene matches. In DNA, the CDR3 is TGTGCCAGCAGTGTCAGCGGGAGGAGAGGCAATGAGCAGTTCTTC. Translation gives CASSVSGRRGNEQFF.

This clonotype was counted many times. The chain is built from TRBV7-3 and TRBJ2-1; D call uncertain. V lost 1 base to trimming and J lost 7 bases, with 11 bases between them. CDR1 is SGHTA, CDR2 FQGTGA, per germline. This CDR3 has 14 amino acids. The CDR3 region is CASSLMQPPNEQFF. Written as DNA, the CDR3 is TGTGCCAGCAGCTTAATGCAGCCCCCTAATGAGCAGTTCTTC.

This clonotype appeared many times. This chain uses TRBV5-1 with TRBJ1-1; the D is unclear. The CDR3 extends over 15 amino acids. V gave up 0 bases and J gave up 0 bases, with 9 bases separating them. Germline CDR1 SGHRS, CDR2 YFSETQ. CDR3 nucleotides: TGCGCCAGCAGCTTGGAACCCCTCATGAACACTGAAGCTTTCTTT. It codes for CASSLEPLMNTEAFF.

This clonotype showed up many times. The chain uses TRBV18 and TRBJ1-2; 8 bases agree with TRBD1. The CDR3 consists of 16 residues. The V gene end was trimmed by 6 bases and the J gene end by 7 bases; junction bases not matched to a gene: 16. From germline, CDR1 is KGHSH and CDR2 LQKENI. Here the CDR3 reads CASSSRRTGKRGGYTF. CDR3 DNA: TGTGCCAGCTCTTCTCGACGGACAGGGAAGAGAGGTGGCTACACCTTC.

This clonotype was seen ten or more times. The chain joins TRBV6-5 to TRBJ2-7; TRBD1 aligns across 7 bases. The CDR3 extends over 17 amino acids. After removal of 1 base from V and 0 bases from J, the junction contained 9 bases not matched to a gene. Germline CDR1 and CDR2: MNHEY and SVGAGI. The CDR3 DNA is TGTGCCAGCAGTTACTACCCCGACAGGGTCAGCTCCTACGAGCAGTACTTC. Its protein is CASSYYPDRVSSYEQYF.

This clonotype was found many times. The rearrangement joins TRBV15 to TRBJ1-2, with D maybe TRBD1 (5 bases). Germline CDR1 reads LNHNV; CDR2 reads YYDKDF (reference sequence). The CDR3 is 15 residues long. V shed 0 bases and J shed 4 bases, with 12 bases lying between them. The DNA of the CDR3 is TGTGCCACCAGCAGAGAACCGGGACGGATCTATGGCTACACCTTC. Its translation is CATSREPGRIYGYTF. The variable domain in full, with the rest retrieved from reference TRBV15 and TRBJ1-2, is DAMVIQNPRYQVTQFGKPVTLSCSQTLNHNVMYWYQQKSSQAPKLLFHYYDKDFNNEADTPDNFQSRRPNTSFCFLDIRSPGLGDTAMYLCATSREPGRIYGYTFGSGTRLTVV.

This clonotype showed up many times. The chain links TRBV20-1 to TRBJ1-1; D gene unclear. This CDR3 has 11 amino acids. Trimming left V 8 bases short and J 1 base short, with 8 bases between. CDR1 is DFQATT and CDR2 is SNEGSKA in the germline V gene (reference sequence). DNA of the CDR3: TGCAGTCCTCCGGAGAACACTGAAGCTTTCTTT. Residues: CSPPENTEAFF.

This clonotype came up many times. V gene TRBV11-2 combines with J gene TRBJ2-2; D unclear. In germline, CDR1 is SGHAT, CDR2 FQNNGV. This CDR3 is built from 13 residues. Trimming took off 5 bases at V and 1 base at J, with 5 bases between the two ends. The CDR3 loop is CASSAVNTGELFF. The CDR3 DNA reads as TGTGCCAGCAGCGCAGTGAACACCGGGGAGCTGTTTTTT.

This clonotype was seen repeatedly, ten times or more. This chain joins TRBV7-2 and TRBJ1-6, with a possible D match to TRBD1 (6 bases). V shed 0 bases and J shed 0 bases, with 18 bases lying between them. CDR3 length: 20 amino acids. Germline loops: CDR1 SGHTA, CDR2 FQGNSA. CDR3 in amino acids: CASSLAPQGFPSSYNSPLHF. The CDR3 bases are TGTGCCAGCAGCTTAGCCCCACAGGGCTTCCCTAGCTCCTATAATTCACCCCTCCACTTT.

This clonotype has a count of ten or more. The chain has TRBV5-1 and TRBJ2-2; D possibly corresponds to TRBD2 (6 bases). Trimming removed 2 bases at V and 0 bases at J, with 8 bases between. This CDR3 has 15 residues. The germline CDR1 and CDR2 sequences are SGHRS and YFSETQ. This chain's CDR3 is CASSFGLPNTGELFF. In DNA, the CDR3 is TGCGCCAGCAGCTTTGGACTACCGAACACCGGGGAGCTGTTTTTT.

The sample holds many counts of this clonotype. The chain has TRBV3-1 and TRBJ2-3, with no clear D. Germline CDR1 LGHDT, CDR2 YNNKEL (reference sequence). V was cut by 4 bases and J by 0 bases, with 14 bases left in between. CDR3 length: 16 amino acids. CDR3 in amino acids: CASSLTLRASTDTQYF. The DNA for the CDR3 is TGTGCCAGCAGCCTCACTTTACGTGCTAGCACAGATACGCAGTATTTT.

There are many counts of this clonotype. The V call is TRBV12-3 or TRBV12-4, the J call TRBJ1-2, with 7 bases aligning to TRBD1. Trimming at V came to 5 bases and at J to 2 bases, leaving 8 bases not matched to a gene. The CDR3 covers 15 residues. Written as DNA, the CDR3 is TGTGCCAGCAGTCGACCGACAGGGAGGAACTATGGCTACACCTTC. Translated, it gives CASSRPTGRNYGYTF.

This clonotype has a count of ten or more. The genes are TRBV11-2 and TRBJ2-5; 9 bases are a match to TRBD2. Germline V gene lookup returns CDR1 SGHAT and CDR2 FQNNGV. The CDR3 totals 15 residues. V shed 3 bases, J shed 4 bases, and the junction held 6 bases outside the gene matches. This CDR3 is CASSFPPLAGETQYF. DNA of the CDR3: TGTGCCAGCAGCTTTCCCCCACTAGCGGGAGAGACCCAGTACTTC.

This clonotype was counted at least ten times. The chain is built from TRBV20-1 and TRBJ2-3, with unresolved D. This CDR3 comprises 14 residues. CDR1 DFQATT and CDR2 SNEGSKA come from the germline V gene (reference sequence). V dropped 3 bases and J dropped 0 bases, with 10 bases sitting between them. The CDR3 sequence is CSARPDTSTDTQYF. The CDR3 DNA reads as TGCAGTGCTAGGCCGGATACTAGCACAGATACGCAGTATTTT.

The chain has TRBV20-1 and TRBJ1-3; D not resolved. Deletions cut 1 base from V and 0 bases from J, with 10 bases between. Germline CDR1 is DFQATT and CDR2 is SNEGSKA (reference sequence). The CDR3 extends over 15 amino acids. The CDR3 protein is CSARVRGSSGNTIYF. The CDR3 coding sequence is TGCAGTGCTAGAGTTAGAGGGAGCTCTGGAAACACCATATATTTT.

There are many counts of this clonotype. The chain recombines TRBV5-1 with TRBJ1-5, with a tentative D call TRBD1 (5 bases). Trimming stripped 1 base from V and 8 bases from J, with 13 bases between. The CDR3 runs 14 residues. The V gene's germline CDR1 is SGHRS and CDR2 YFSETQ. The DNA for the CDR3 is TGCGCCAGCAGCTTGACAGGCCCGGGGGAGCCCCAGCATTTT. Its protein is CASSLTGPGEPQHF.

This rearrangement joins TRBV5-4 to TRBJ2-6; D is possibly TRBD2 (5 bases). The germline CDR1 and CDR2 sequences are SGHNT and YYREEE (reference sequence). V gave up 1 base and J gave up 1 base, with 9 bases separating them. The CDR3 has 16 amino acids. The DNA of the CDR3 is TGTGCCAGCAGCTTGTTCGGGGTTTCTGGGGCCAACGTCCTGACTTTC. This codes for CASSLFGVSGANVLTF.

This clonotype was seen many times. The chain links TRBV4-3 to TRBJ2-3; D unresolved. CDR3 size: 13 residues. The germline V gene has CDR1 LGHNA and CDR2 YSLEER. Between the trimmed V and J ends, which lost 0 bases and 4 bases, there was a span of 5 bases. CDR3 protein: CASSQDSPDTQYF. In DNA, the CDR3 is TGCGCCAGCAGCCAAGATTCACCAGATACGCAGTATTTT.

The sample holds many counts of this clonotype. This sequence joins TRBV7-9 and TRBJ1-1, with 7 bases fitting TRBD1. CDR3 length equals 13 residues. Germline V gene sequence: CDR1 SEHNR, CDR2 FQNEAQ (reference sequence). J was trimmed by 4 bases and V by 6 bases; bases with no gene match: 5. DNA of the CDR3: TGTGCCAGCAGTTTCACAGGGGTCACTGAAGCTTTCTTT. Its translation: CASSFTGVTEAFF.

This clonotype was counted ten times or more. The chain joins TRBV6-1 to TRBJ2-7, with 7 bases aligning to TRBD2. Germline-derived CDR1 and CDR2 are MNHNS and SASEGT. The V and J ends lost 7 bases and 2 bases, in that order; junction bases with no gene match: 11. The CDR3 consists of 15 residues. CDR3 DNA: TGTGCCAGCACCCCGGCGGGGCGGGAGACCTACGAGCAGTACTTC. Translation: CASTPAGRETYEQYF.